The clone carrying this T cell receptor (beta chain) has at least ten counts. The CDR3 runs to 16 residues. J was trimmed by 5 bases and V by 0 bases; bases with no gene match: 7. Looked up from germline, CDR1 is SGHKS and CDR2 is YYEKEE (reference sequence). Documented time point: persistent/refractory GD, antithyroid drugs over 5 years with positive TRAb. Following extraction of RNA from PBMCs, that RNA was used to make the TCR library. Libraries of TCR beta came from iRepertoire HTBI primers plus Arm-PCR of CDR3 regions. TCRdb reprocessed the multiplex PCR reads with MiXCR, giving one entry per CDR3 protein. The table lists roughly 490,000 distinct CDR3 sequences, 22% of them singletons, with around 12% in the top ten. The sample originates from a study of regulatory T cells in long-lasting Graves disease.

Sample: peripheral blood mononuclear cells (PBMCs), taken when the disease was refractory, from a patient treated with antithyroid drugs. The TCR was taken from a female donor with Graves disease. V and J are TRBV5-5 and TRBJ2-5; 10 nucleotides agree with TRBD2. The CDR3 nucleotides read TGTGCCAGCAGCTTGGCAGTTCTAGCGGGGGAGGAGACCCAGTACTTC. Translated, it gives CASSLAVLAGEETQYF.